Below are 17 T cell receptor beta chains sequenced from a single sample in a study of cytotoxic CD8 clonotypes in ibrutinib-treated CLL. Profiled with immunoSEQ multiplex PCR; TCRdb holds only in-frame clones, not every one. The sample comprises approximately 140,000 clones, 60% to 85% of which are singletons, and around 30% rests with the top ten. The sample consisted of PBMCs, taken after 12 months of ibrutinib treatment. The receptors come from a human donor with chronic lymphocytic leukemia.

This chain connects TRBV28 to TRBJ2-6, with 10 positions matching TRBD1. V trimming: 2 bases; J trimming: 4 bases; junction bases outside the gene matches: 8. From germline, CDR1 is MDHEN and CDR2 SYDVKM. The CDR3 runs to 18 residues. CDR3 coding DNA: TGTGCCAGCAGTTTAAGAGGGACAGGGGAAACAGGGGCCAACGTCCTGACTTTC. It encodes CASSLRGTGETGANVLTF.

The chain has TRBV7-2 and TRBJ1-2; possibly TRBD1 for D (6 bases). In germline, CDR1 is SGHTA, CDR2 FQGNSA. The CDR3 covers 12 residues. Deletions cut 9 bases from V and 7 bases from J, with 15 bases between. Written as DNA, the CDR3 is TGTGCCAGTGACAGGAGACTGGGTGGCTACACCTTC. This codes for CASDRRLGGYTF.

This rearrangement joins TRBV29-1 to TRBJ1-1, with 7 bases matching TRBD1. The CDR3 length is 16 residues. CDR1 is SQVTM and CDR2 is ANQGSEA in the germline V gene. J gave up 1 base and V 5 bases, and 13 bases lay outside the gene matches. The chain's CDR3 is CSVLGTTGLSNTEAFF. As DNA, the CDR3 is TGCAGCGTTCTAGGTACGACAGGGCTGTCGAACACTGAAGCTTTCTTT.

V gene TRBV19 combines with J gene TRBJ2-1; 11 bases are a match to TRBD1. Germline CDR1 and CDR2: LNHDA and SQIVND (reference sequence). V lost 3 bases to trimming and J lost 6 bases; unmatched junction nucleotides: 10. The CDR3 totals 17 residues. The CDR3 spells CASSILSDRGRFNEQFF. The CDR3, as DNA: TGTGCCAGTAGTATTCTTTCGGACAGGGGGCGTTTCAATGAGCAGTTCTTC.

The chain couples TRBV5-4 to TRBJ2-3; no clear D gene. In germline, CDR1 is SGHNT, CDR2 YYREEE (reference sequence). CDR3 length: 16 amino acids. With 0 bases removed from V and 7 bases from J, the gap between germline ends came to 18 bases. The CDR3: CASSLGGPTARHTQYF. The CDR3 coding sequence is TGTGCCAGCAGCTTGGGGGGTCCCACAGCAAGACATACGCAGTATTTT.

Many counts were recorded for this clone. V and J are TRBV5-8 and TRBJ1-3; 10 bases are shared with TRBD1. This CDR3 comprises 17 residues. Germline values: CDR1 SGHTS, CDR2 YDEGEE. V dropped 4 bases and J dropped 4; count of bases not matched to a gene: 11. The CDR3 DNA follows: TGTGCCAGCAGCATACACTCTCCGGGACAGGGGGGAAACACCATATATTTT. It is translated as CASSIHSPGQGGNTIYF.

In this sample, this clone turned up a few times. The chain combines TRBV4-3 with TRBJ2-7, with D unresolved. The V gene lost 1 base and the J gene lost 5 bases, with 9 bases spanning the gap. Germline V lookup: CDR1 LGHNA, CDR2 YSLEER. The CDR3 has 13 residues. The CDR3 sequence: CASSQGKGDEQYF. The CDR3 DNA is TGCGCCAGCAGCCAAGGGAAGGGTGACGAGCAGTACTTC.

This sequence joins TRBV6-5 and TRBJ1-2; possibly TRBD1 for D (5 bases). This CDR3 has 14 residues. CDR1 and CDR2 (germline): MNHEY, SVGAGI. V lost 2 bases and J 3 bases, leaving 10 bases between the germline ends. This CDR3 reads CASSYQGVDYGYTF. As DNA, the CDR3 is TGTGCCAGCAGTTACCAAGGGGTAGACTATGGCTACACCTTC.

The count of this clone is one. V gene TRBV7-9 combines with J gene TRBJ2-6; D possibly corresponds to TRBD1 (6 bases). The germline CDR1 and CDR2 sequences are SEHNR and FQNEAQ (reference sequence). This CDR3 spans 17 amino acids. V dropped 3 bases and J dropped 0 bases, with 12 bases sitting between them. The CDR3 protein is CASSFETGLSGANVLTF. DNA of the CDR3: TGTGCCAGCAGCTTTGAAACAGGGCTCTCTGGGGCCAACGTCCTGACTTTC.

The chain is built from TRBV5-1 and TRBJ2-3; D call uncertain. Germline CDR1 reads SGHRS; CDR2 reads YFSETQ. Trimming pared 4 bases from V and 0 bases from J, leaving 9 bases between. The CDR3 length is 14 residues. CDR3 DNA sequence: TGCGCCAGCAGCGCGGAGCCTAGCACAGATACGCAGTATTTT. As protein: CASSAEPSTDTQYF. Full variable domain (missing parts from reference TRBV5-1 and TRBJ2-3): KAGVTQTPRYLIKTRGQQVTLSCSPISGHRSVSWYQQTPGQGLQFLFEYFSETQRNKGNFPGRFSGRQFSNSRSEMNVSTLELGDSALYLCASSAEPSTDTQYFGPGTRLTVL.

Many counts were recorded for this clone. This chain joins TRBV6-1 and TRBJ1-4; D is uncertain. Germline CDR1 reads MNHNS; CDR2 reads SASEGT. The length of the CDR3 is 13 residues. With 6 bases removed from V and 0 bases from J, the gap between germline ends came to 5 bases. The CDR3 loop reads CASRLATNEKLFF. As DNA, the CDR3 is TGTGCCAGCAGGCTTGCAACTAATGAAAAACTGTTTTTT.

The genes are TRBV7-8 and TRBJ1-1; no reliable D call. CDR3 length: 13 amino acids. V lost 5 bases and J lost 4, with 11 bases in between. From germline, CDR1 is SGHVS and CDR2 FQNEAQ. CDR3 sequence reads: CASSLRDRTEAFF. In DNA, the CDR3 is TGTGCCAGCAGCCTAAGGGATCGCACTGAAGCTTTCTTT. Supplemented by reference TRBV7-8 and TRBJ1-1, the full variable domain reads GAGVSQSPRYKVAKRGQDVALRCDPISGHVSLFWYQQALGQGPEFLTYFQNEAQLDKSGLPSDRFFAERPEGSVSTLKIQRTQQEDSAVYLCASSLRDRTEAFFGQGTRLTVV.

The chain employs TRBV25-1 and TRBJ1-1; D gene uncertain. The length of the CDR3 is 15 residues. Between the trimmed V and J ends, which lost 1 base and 1 base, there was a span of 10 bases. CDR1 and CDR2 from the germline V gene are MGHDK and SYGVNS. The CDR3 DNA is TGTGCCAGCAGTGAATTGAGAGGTCCGAACACTGAAGCTTTCTTT. Protein sequence: CASSELRGPNTEAFF.

The rearrangement joins TRBV7-6 to TRBJ1-2; D is unclear. The CDR3 extends over 14 amino acids. V was shortened by 7 bases and J by 0 bases, with 12 bases between the two germline ends. Germline V gene lookup returns CDR1 SGHVS and CDR2 FNYEAQ. CDR3 sequence (DNA): TGTGCCAGCATCGTTCGCCCGGCTAACTATGGCTACACCTTC. Its translation: CASIVRPANYGYTF.

This clone came up once. The chain links TRBV28 to TRBJ1-3; unclear D gene. The V and J ends lost 4 bases and 2 bases respectively, with 15 bases between them. This CDR3 has 16 amino acids. The germline V gene encodes CDR1 MDHEN and CDR2 SYDVKM. The CDR3 loop is CASSSPSGGTGNTIYF. In DNA, the CDR3 is TGTGCCAGCAGTTCCCCCTCGGGAGGGACTGGAAACACCATATATTTT. The variable domain in full, with the rest retrieved from reference TRBV28 and TRBJ1-3, is DVKVTQSSRYLVKRTGEKVFLECVQDMDHENMFWYRQDPGLGLRLIYFSYDVKMKEKGDIPEGYSVSREKKERFSLILESASTNQTSMYLCASSSPSGGTGNTIYFGEGSWLTVV.

The chain uses TRBV7-2 and TRBJ2-5, with TRBD2 as a possible D gene (5 bases). Between the trimmed V and J ends, which lost 1 base and 4 bases, there was a span of 13 bases. CDR1 and CDR2 from the germline V gene are SGHTA and FQGNSA. The CDR3 consists of 15 residues. The CDR3 reads CASSLVVASRETQYF. The CDR3 nucleotides read TGTGCCAGCAGCTTAGTCGTGGCTAGCCGAGAGACCCAGTACTTC.

This clone was seen a few times. This rearrangement joins TRBV28 to TRBJ1-5; D is perhaps TRBD1 (6 bases). Between the trimmed V and J ends, which lost 6 bases and 7 bases, there was a span of 16 bases. Germline V gene sequence: CDR1 MDHEN, CDR2 SYDVKM. The CDR3 covers 14 residues. The CDR3 region has the DNA TGTGCCAGCAGAACAACAGGGTCGTTCCAGCCCCAGCATTTT. Translated: CASRTTGSFQPQHF.